This TCR beta chain was retrieved from a study of identical twins. Whole-study findings and limits: Abundant cord blood beta clonotypes carried fewer insertions; memory repertoires showed none.

About this clonotype itself: As yet, its antigen is unknown.

This CDR3 region has 15 residues. Per germline, CDR1 MNHNS and CDR2 SASEGT. V gave up 8 bases and J gave up 4 bases; unmatched junction bases: 7. MiXCR, applied by TCRdb to the 5' RACE reads, yields one record per CDR3 protein. The profile shows fewer than 500,000 distinct CDR3 sequences, about 24% of them singletons. The same sample was also used in a study of T cells expressing NK-cell markers. That report notes: In more than 5 donors, dominant CD3+CD56+NKG2C+ clonotypes ranked among the top 10 CD8+ clonotypes.

The rearrangement joins TRBV6-1 to TRBJ2-3; TRBD2 matches at 12 bases. This receptor was taken from a young woman in good health. The specimen was CD4+ T cells sorted from blood. CDR3 residues: CASWSSGGVADTQYF. In DNA, the CDR3 is TGTGCCAGCTGGTCTAGCGGGGGGGTGGCAGATACGCAGTATTTT.